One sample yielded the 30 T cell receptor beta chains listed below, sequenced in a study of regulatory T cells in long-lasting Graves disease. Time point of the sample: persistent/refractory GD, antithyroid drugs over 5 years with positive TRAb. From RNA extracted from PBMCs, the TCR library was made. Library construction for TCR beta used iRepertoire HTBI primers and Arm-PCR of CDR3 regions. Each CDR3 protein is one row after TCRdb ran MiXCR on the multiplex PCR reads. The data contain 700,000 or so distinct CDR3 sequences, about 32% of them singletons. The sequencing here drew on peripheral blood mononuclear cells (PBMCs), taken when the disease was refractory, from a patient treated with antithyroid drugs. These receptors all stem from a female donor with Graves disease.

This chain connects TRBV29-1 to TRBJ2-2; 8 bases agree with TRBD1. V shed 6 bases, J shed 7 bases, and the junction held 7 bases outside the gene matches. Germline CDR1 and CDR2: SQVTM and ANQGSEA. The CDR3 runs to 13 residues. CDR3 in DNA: TGCAGCGTCGCAACAGGGGGAGGCGGGGAGCTGTTTTTT. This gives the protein CSVATGGGGELFF.

The CDR3 spells CASRTTGIAGNTIYF. The DNA of the CDR3 is TGTGCCAGCAGAACTACAGGGATCGCGGGAAACACCATATATTTT. This chain links TRBV12-3 or TRBV12-4 with TRBJ1-3, with D possibly TRBD1 on 6 matching bases. Trimming took 6 bases from V and 4 from J, leaving 16 bases between them. The CDR3 sequence is 15 residues long.

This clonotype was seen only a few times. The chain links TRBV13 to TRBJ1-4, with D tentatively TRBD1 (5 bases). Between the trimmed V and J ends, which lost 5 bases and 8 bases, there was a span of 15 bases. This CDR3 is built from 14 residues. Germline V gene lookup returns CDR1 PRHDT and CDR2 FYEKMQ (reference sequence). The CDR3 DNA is TGTGCCAGCAGCGACGGGACGGCCTTCGAAAAACTGTTTTTT. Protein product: CASSDGTAFEKLFF.

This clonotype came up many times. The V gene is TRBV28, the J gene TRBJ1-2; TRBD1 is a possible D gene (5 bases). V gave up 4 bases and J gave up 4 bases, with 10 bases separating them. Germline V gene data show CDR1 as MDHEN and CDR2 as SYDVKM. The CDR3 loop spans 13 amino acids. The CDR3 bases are TGTGCCAGCAGTTCTGACAGCCCCTATGGCTACACCTTC. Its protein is CASSSDSPYGYTF.

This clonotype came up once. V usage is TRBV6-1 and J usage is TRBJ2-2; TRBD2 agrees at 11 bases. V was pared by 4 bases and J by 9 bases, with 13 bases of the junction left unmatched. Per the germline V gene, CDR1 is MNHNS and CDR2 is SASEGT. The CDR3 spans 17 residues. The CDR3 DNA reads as TGTGCCAGCAGTGCCGAGGGACTAGCGGTGATGAACAGGGAGCTGTTTTTT. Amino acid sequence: CASSAEGLAVMNRELFF.

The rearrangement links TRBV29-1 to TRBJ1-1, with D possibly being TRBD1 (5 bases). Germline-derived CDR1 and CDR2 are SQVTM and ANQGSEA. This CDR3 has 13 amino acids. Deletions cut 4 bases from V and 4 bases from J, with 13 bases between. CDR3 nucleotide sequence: TGCAGCGTTGCCCCGGTGGGGGGCACTGAAGCTTTCTTT. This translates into CSVAPVGGTEAFF.

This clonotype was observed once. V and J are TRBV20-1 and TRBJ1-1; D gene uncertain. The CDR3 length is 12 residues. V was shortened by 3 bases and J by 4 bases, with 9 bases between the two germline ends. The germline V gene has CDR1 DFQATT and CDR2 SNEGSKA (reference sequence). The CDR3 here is CSASRVSTEAFF. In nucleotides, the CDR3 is TGCAGTGCTAGCCGAGTGAGCACTGAAGCTTTCTTT.

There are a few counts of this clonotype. The CDR3 sequence: CASSRDIAYEQYF. CDR3 nucleotide sequence: TGTGCCAGCAGCCGGGACATAGCCTACGAGCAGTACTTC. The chain employs TRBV6-1 and TRBJ2-7; D perhaps matches TRBD1 (6 bases). The germline CDR1 and CDR2 sequences are MNHNS and SASEGT. This CDR3 has 13 amino acids. The V end lost 6 bases, the J end lost 2 bases, and 11 bases lay between the germline ends.

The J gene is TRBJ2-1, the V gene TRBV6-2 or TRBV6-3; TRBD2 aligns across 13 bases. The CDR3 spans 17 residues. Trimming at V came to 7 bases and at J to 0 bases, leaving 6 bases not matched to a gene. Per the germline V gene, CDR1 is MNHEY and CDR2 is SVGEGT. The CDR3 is CASNTRTSGSSYNEQFF. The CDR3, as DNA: TGTGCCAGCAACACCAGGACTAGCGGGAGCTCCTACAATGAGCAGTTCTTC.

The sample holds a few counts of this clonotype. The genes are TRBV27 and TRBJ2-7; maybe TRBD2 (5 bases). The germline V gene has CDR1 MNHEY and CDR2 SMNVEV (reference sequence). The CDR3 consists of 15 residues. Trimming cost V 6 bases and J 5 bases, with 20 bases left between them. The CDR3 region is CASSYRLKPEDEQYF. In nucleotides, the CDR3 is TGTGCCAGCAGCTACCGACTGAAACCGGAGGACGAGCAGTACTTC.

The CDR3 region has the DNA TGTGCCAGCAGTTTATCGTCCGGGGACTTCAATCAGCCCCAGCATTTT. This translates into CASSLSSGDFNQPQHF. The rearrangement joins TRBV27 to TRBJ1-5, with a tentative D call TRBD1 (5 bases). Germline-derived CDR1 and CDR2 are MNHEY and SMNVEV (reference sequence). The CDR3 is made up of 16 amino acids. V was trimmed by 0 bases and J by 3 bases, leaving 12 bases between them.

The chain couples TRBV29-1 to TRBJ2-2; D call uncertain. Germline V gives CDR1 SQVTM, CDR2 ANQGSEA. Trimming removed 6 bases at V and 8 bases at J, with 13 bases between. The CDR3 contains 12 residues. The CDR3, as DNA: TGCAGCGTCGAGGAGCCGTTGGGGGAGCTGTTTTTT. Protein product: CSVEEPLGELFF.

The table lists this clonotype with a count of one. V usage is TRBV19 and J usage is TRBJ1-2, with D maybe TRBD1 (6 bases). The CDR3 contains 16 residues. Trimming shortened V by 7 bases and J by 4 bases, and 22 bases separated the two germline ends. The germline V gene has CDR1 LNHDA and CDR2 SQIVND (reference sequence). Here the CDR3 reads CASMGATAPSFYGYTF. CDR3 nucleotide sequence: TGTGCCAGTATGGGGGCTACAGCCCCCTCATTCTATGGCTACACCTTC.

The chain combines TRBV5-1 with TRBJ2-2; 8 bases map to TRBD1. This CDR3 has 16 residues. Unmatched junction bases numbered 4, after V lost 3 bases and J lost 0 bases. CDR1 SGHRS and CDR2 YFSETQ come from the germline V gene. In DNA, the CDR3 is TGCGCCAGCAGCTGGGGGGACAGGACGAACACCGGGGAGCTGTTTTTT. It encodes CASSWGDRTNTGELFF.

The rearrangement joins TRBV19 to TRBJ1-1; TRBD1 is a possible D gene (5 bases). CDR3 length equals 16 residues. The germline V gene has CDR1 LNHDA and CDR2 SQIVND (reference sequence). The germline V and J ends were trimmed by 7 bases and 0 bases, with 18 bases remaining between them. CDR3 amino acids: CASTLLSDSLNTEAFF. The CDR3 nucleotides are TGTGCCAGTACCCTACTGTCTGACAGCTTGAACACTGAAGCTTTCTTT.

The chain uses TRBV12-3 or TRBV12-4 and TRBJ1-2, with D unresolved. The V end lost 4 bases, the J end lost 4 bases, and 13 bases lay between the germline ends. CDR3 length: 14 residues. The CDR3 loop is CASSSTTGSYGYTF. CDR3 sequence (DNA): TGTGCCAGCAGTTCAACGACGGGAAGCTATGGCTACACCTTC.

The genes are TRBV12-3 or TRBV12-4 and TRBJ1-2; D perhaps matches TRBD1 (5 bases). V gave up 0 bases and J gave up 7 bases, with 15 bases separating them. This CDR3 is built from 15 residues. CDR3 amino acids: CASSLAGREESGYTF. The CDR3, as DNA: TGTGCCAGCAGTTTAGCGGGCAGGGAAGAGTCTGGCTACACCTTC.

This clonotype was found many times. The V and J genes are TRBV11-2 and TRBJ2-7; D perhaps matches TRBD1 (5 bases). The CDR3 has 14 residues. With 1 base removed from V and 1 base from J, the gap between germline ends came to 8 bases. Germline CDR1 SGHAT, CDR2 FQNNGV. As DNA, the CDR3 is TGTGCCAGCAGCTTAGGCAGGGCTTCCTACGAGCAGTACTTC. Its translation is CASSLGRASYEQYF. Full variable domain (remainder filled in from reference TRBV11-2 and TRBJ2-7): EAGVAQSPRYKIIEKRQSVAFWCNPISGHATLYWYQQILGQGPKLLIQFQNNGVVDDSQLPKDRFSAERLKGVDSTLKIQPAKLEDSAVYLCASSLGRASYEQYFGPGTRLTVT.

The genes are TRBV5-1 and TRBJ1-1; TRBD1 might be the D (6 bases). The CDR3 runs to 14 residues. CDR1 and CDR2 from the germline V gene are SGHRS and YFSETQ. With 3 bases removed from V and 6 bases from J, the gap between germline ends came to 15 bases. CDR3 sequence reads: CASSYAGTRAEAFF. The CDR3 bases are TGCGCCAGCAGCTACGCCGGGACAAGGGCTGAAGCTTTCTTT.

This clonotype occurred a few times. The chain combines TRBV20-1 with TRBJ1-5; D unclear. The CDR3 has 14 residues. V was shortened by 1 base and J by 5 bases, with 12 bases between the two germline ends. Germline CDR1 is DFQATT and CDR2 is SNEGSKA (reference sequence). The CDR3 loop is CSARGSTSHQPQHF. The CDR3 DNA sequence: TGCAGTGCTAGAGGATCAACATCTCATCAGCCCCAGCATTTT.

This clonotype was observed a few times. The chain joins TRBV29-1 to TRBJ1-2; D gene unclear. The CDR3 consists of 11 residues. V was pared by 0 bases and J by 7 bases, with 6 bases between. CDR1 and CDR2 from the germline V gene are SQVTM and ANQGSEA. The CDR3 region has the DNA TGCAGCGTTGAAGACGGGCTTGGCTACACCTTC. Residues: CSVEDGLGYTF.

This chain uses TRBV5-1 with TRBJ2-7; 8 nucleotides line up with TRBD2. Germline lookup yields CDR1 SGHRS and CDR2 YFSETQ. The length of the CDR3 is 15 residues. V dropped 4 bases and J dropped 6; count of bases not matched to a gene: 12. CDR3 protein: CASSLGLAPLSEQYF. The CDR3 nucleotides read TGCGCCAGCAGCCTTGGACTAGCCCCTCTCTCCGAGCAGTACTTC.

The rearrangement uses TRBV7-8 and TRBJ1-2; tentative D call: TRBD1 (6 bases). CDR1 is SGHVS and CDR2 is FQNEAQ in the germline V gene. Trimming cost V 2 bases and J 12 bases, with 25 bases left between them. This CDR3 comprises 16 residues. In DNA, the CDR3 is TGTGCCAGCAGCTTATCAGGGGACCTAACTATGCCGTCCAACACCTTC. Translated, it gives CASSLSGDLTMPSNTF.

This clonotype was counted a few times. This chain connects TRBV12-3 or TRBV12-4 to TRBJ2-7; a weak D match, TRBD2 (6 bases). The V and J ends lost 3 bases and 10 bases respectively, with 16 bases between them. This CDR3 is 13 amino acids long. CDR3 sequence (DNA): TGTGCCAGCAGTTTGGGGACCCGGGGGTTTCAGTACTTC. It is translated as CASSLGTRGFQYF.

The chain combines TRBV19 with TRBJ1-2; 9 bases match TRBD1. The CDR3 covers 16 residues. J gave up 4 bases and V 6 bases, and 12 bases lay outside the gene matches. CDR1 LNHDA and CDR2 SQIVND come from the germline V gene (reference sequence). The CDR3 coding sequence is TGTGCCAGTAGGAATATCACCGGGACAGGGATCTATGGCTACACCTTC. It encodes CASRNITGTGIYGYTF.

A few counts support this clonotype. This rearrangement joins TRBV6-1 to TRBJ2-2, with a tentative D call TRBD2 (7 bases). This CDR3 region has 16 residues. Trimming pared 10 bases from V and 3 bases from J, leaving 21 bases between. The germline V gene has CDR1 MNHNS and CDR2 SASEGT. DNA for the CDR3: TGTGCCATCCCCTCCAGGACTAGGGGGGACACCGGGGAGCTGTTTTTT. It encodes CAIPSRTRGDTGELFF.

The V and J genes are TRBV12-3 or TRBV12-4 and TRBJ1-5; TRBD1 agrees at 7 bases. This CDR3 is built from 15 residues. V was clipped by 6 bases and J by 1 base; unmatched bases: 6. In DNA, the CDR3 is TGTGCCAGCAGGATGGGACAGCCAAGCAATCAGCCCCAGCATTTT. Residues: CASRMGQPSNQPQHF.

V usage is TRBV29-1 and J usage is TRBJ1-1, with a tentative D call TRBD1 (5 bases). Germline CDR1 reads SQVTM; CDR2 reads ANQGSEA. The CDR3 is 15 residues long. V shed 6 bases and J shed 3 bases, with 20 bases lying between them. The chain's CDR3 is CSVLGLRGGHTEAFF. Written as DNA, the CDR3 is TGCAGCGTATTGGGACTTCGAGGAGGGCACACTGAAGCTTTCTTT.

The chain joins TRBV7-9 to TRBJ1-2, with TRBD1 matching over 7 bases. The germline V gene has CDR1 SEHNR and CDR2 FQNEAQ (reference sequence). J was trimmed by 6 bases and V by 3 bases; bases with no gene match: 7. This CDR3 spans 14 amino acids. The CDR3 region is CASSFDQGGDGYTF. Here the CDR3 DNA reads TGTGCCAGCAGCTTTGACCAGGGGGGCGATGGCTACACCTTC.

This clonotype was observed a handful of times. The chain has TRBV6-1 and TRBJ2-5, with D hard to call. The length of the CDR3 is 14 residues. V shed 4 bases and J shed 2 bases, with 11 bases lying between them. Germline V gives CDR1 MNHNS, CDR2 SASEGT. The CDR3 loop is CASSVSGWQETQYF. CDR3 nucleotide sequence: TGTGCCAGCAGTGTCTCCGGATGGCAAGAGACCCAGTACTTC.